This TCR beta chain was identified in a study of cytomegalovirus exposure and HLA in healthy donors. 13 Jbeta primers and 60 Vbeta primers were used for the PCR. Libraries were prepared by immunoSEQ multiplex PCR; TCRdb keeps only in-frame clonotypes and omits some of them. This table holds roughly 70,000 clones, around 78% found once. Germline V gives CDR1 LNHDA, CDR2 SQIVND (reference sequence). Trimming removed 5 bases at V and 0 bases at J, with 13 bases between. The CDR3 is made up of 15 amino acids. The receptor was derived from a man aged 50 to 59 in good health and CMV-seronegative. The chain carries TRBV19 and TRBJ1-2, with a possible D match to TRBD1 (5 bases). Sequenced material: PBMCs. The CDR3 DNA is TGTGCCAGTAGTGTGGAGGGGACCCCTAACTATGGCTACACCTTC. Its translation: CASSVEGTPNYGYTF.